A single sample gave rise to the 22 T cell receptor beta chains below, sequenced in a study of CD8 T cells in Susac syndrome. The RNA input was roughly 0.45 to 1 ug, and it was reverse transcribed with random hexamers. Using its own MiXCR run on the immunoSEQ multiplex PCR reads, TCRdb lists one record per CDR3 protein. The sample lists about 190,000 distinct CDR3 sequences, 85% to 95% seen once, with roughly 0.1% in the top ten. Specimen: CD4+ T cells from PBMCs. These receptors were obtained from a human donor in good health.

V usage is TRBV20-1 and J usage is TRBJ1-1; no clear D. Germline V gene lookup returns CDR1 DFQATT and CDR2 SNEGSKA (reference sequence). V shed 6 bases and J shed 1 base, with 12 bases lying between them. This CDR3 spans 13 amino acids. CDR3 sequence: CSATAGSNTEAFF. Written as DNA, the CDR3 is TGCAGTGCCACTGCGGGATCGAACACTGAAGCTTTCTTT.

J is TRBJ2-1 and V is TRBV7-8; 16 bases line up with TRBD2. This CDR3 spans 16 amino acids. Germline assignment: CDR1 SGHVS and CDR2 FQNEAQ. The trim removed 5 bases at V and 8 bases at J, leaving 6 bases unmatched. CDR3 loop: CASSQGTSGRGYEQFF. Here the CDR3 DNA reads TGTGCCAGCAGCCAAGGGACTAGCGGGAGGGGTTATGAGCAGTTCTTC.

This rearrangement joins TRBV5-4 to TRBJ1-5; tentative D call: TRBD1 (5 bases). This CDR3 comprises 14 residues. The germline V gene encodes CDR1 SGHNT and CDR2 YYREEE (reference sequence). V shed 3 bases and J shed 8 bases, with 15 bases lying between them. The CDR3 region is CASSSGTTEEPQHF. CDR3 bases: TGTGCCAGCAGCTCCGGGACGACCGAAGAGCCCCAGCATTTT.

The chain combines TRBV12-3 or TRBV12-4 with TRBJ2-3; no reliable D call. The V and J ends lost 5 bases and 2 bases respectively, with 8 bases between them. The CDR3 is 13 residues long. Written as DNA, the CDR3 is TGTGCCAGCAGTACGGACGTCACAGATACGCAGTATTTT. Its translation: CASSTDVTDTQYF.

CDR3 DNA: TGCGCCAGCAGCCAAGATCTGTTCCCTAGCGGGGTCACCGGGGAGCTGTTTTTT. The encoded protein is CASSQDLFPSGVTGELFF. The rearrangement uses TRBV4-3 and TRBJ2-2; TRBD2 matches 9 bases. Germline CDR1 and CDR2: LGHNA and YSLEER. The CDR3 covers 18 residues. V shed 0 bases, J shed 4 bases, and the junction held 9 bases outside the gene matches.

The chain combines TRBV10-3 with TRBJ2-5, with D perhaps given as TRBD1 or TRBD2 (5 bases each). The CDR3 has 16 amino acids. Trimming took 1 base from V and 1 from J, leaving 13 bases between them. CDR1 is ENHRY, CDR2 SYGVKD, per germline. CDR3 residues: CAISELGPTLQETQYF. The DNA of the CDR3 is TGTGCCATCAGTGAGTTGGGACCGACTCTCCAAGAGACCCAGTACTTC.

The chain combines TRBV5-1 with TRBJ2-3; no reliable D call. Trimming took off 2 bases at V and 4 bases at J, with 8 bases between the two ends. The CDR3 runs to 13 residues. In germline, CDR1 is SGHRS, CDR2 YFSETQ. This CDR3 is CASSFESPDTQYF. The CDR3 DNA follows: TGCGCCAGCAGCTTCGAGAGCCCAGATACGCAGTATTTT.

This clonotype was counted a single time. This chain uses TRBV24-1 with TRBJ2-4, with D perhaps given as TRBD1 or TRBD2 (5 bases each). Germline V gene lookup returns CDR1 KGHDR and CDR2 SFDVKD. Trimming removed 4 bases from V and 6 bases from J, with 9 bases in between. This CDR3 contains 13 residues. The CDR3 DNA reads as TGTGCCACCAGTGACGGGGCGATAAACATTCAGTACTTC. Protein: CATSDGAINIQYF.

This sequence joins TRBV5-6 and TRBJ2-5; the D gene is possibly TRBD2 (6 bases). Germline V gives CDR1 SGHDT, CDR2 YYEEEE. The CDR3 has 14 amino acids. The germline V and J ends were trimmed by 8 bases and 4 bases, with 18 bases remaining between them. CDR3 DNA: TGTGCCAGTACCCATCGGAGGGGTTTAGAGACCCAGTACTTC. Its protein is CASTHRRGLETQYF.

This clonotype showed up just once. J is TRBJ2-1 and V is TRBV3-1, with TRBD2 matching over 12 bases. With 4 bases clipped from V and 6 bases from J, the junction kept 4 bases outside the gene matches. The CDR3 spans 15 residues. Per germline, CDR1 LGHDT and CDR2 YNNKEL (reference sequence). CDR3 nucleotide sequence: TGTGCCAGCAGCCGAGGACTAGCGGGGCTCAATGAGCAGTTCTTC. Translation gives CASSRGLAGLNEQFF.

The gene calls are TRBV2 and TRBJ2-2; TRBD2 matches 7 bases. CDR1 and CDR2 from the germline V gene are SNHLY and FYNNEI. The CDR3 is 14 residues long. Trimming took 4 bases from V and 5 from J; bases not matched to a gene: 4. CDR3 DNA: TGTGCCAGCAGTGGTACGCGGGGGACCGGGGAGCTGTTTTTT. Amino acid sequence: CASSGTRGTGELFF.

The chain uses TRBV6-5 and TRBJ1-4, with D unresolved. Between the trimmed V and J ends, which lost 8 bases and 6 bases, there was a span of 19 bases. This CDR3 region has 15 residues. CDR1 and CDR2 from the germline V gene are MNHEY and SVGAGI. CDR3 residues: CASGRRHPGDEKLFF. CDR3 in DNA: TGTGCCAGCGGCCGGCGACACCCCGGAGATGAAAAACTGTTTTTT.

This chain links TRBV3-1 with TRBJ2-7; no clear D. CDR3 length: 12 residues. Germline V gene data show CDR1 as LGHDT and CDR2 as YNNKEL (reference sequence). Trimming took 3 bases from V and 4 from J, leaving 7 bases between them. CDR3 amino acids: CASSQGTYEQYV. The DNA for the CDR3 is TGTGCCAGCAGCCAGGGAACATACGAGCAGTACGTC.

The chain uses TRBV18 and TRBJ2-1; TRBD2 aligns across 9 bases. The CDR3 length is 15 residues. Germline lookup yields CDR1 KGHSH and CDR2 LQKENI. With 3 bases clipped from V and 5 bases from J, the junction kept 5 bases outside the gene matches. CDR3 region: CASSPTLAGDNEQFF. The CDR3, as DNA: TGTGCCAGCTCACCTACCTTAGCGGGGGACAATGAGCAGTTCTTC.

The chain uses TRBV29-1 and TRBJ1-2; a weak D match, TRBD1 (6 bases). Trimming took 6 bases from V and 4 from J, leaving 15 bases between them. The CDR3 totals 13 residues. Per germline, CDR1 SQVTM and CDR2 ANQGSEA. The CDR3 DNA is TGCAGCGTCGGTGATAGGGGGAGCTATGGCTACACCTTC. This gives the protein CSVGDRGSYGYTF.

The rearrangement links TRBV15 to TRBJ2-3; no firm D call. Germline CDR1 and CDR2: LNHNV and YYDKDF (reference sequence). There are 16 residues in the CDR3. V lost 0 bases and J lost 3, with 13 bases in between. In nucleotides, the CDR3 is TGTGCCACCAGCAGAGATTATTCTGTGGTAACAGATACGCAGTATTTT. Residues: CATSRDYSVVTDTQYF.

The CDR3 DNA sequence: TGTGCCAGCAGGGCGGCAGGGCCCCGCACAGATACGCAGTATTTT. Translation: CASRAAGPRTDTQYF. The chain couples TRBV12-3 or TRBV12-4 to TRBJ2-3, with D tentatively TRBD1 (5 bases). CDR3 size: 15 residues. V gave up 6 bases and J gave up 1 base, with 14 bases separating them.

The chain uses TRBV29-1 and TRBJ1-2; 9 bases are a match to TRBD1. The junction had 8 bases not matched to a gene; V was cut back by 3 bases and J by 6 bases. Germline CDR1 is SQVTM and CDR2 is ANQGSEA. This CDR3 is 14 amino acids long. The CDR3 bases are TGCAGCGTTGAGGAGACAGGGGGGGTAGATGGCTACACCTTC. It yields the protein CSVEETGGVDGYTF.

The V call is TRBV2, the J call TRBJ2-3, with D hard to call. V was pared by 4 bases and J by 7 bases, with 9 bases between. Germline CDR1 is SNHLY and CDR2 is FYNNEI. CDR3 length: 12 amino acids. The CDR3 loop is CASSGDTNTQYF. The CDR3, as DNA: TGTGCCAGCAGTGGGGATACCAATACGCAGTATTTT.

This clonotype was recorded only once. CDR3 DNA sequence: TGTGCCATCAGTGAGACAAGGATTGAGCAGTTCTTC. It yields the protein CAISETRIEQFF. The V call is TRBV10-3, the J call TRBJ2-1; D gene unclear. CDR1 and CDR2 (germline): ENHRY, SYGVKD. The CDR3 totals 12 residues. Trimming took off 2 bases at V and 9 bases at J, with 8 bases between the two ends.

The chain recombines TRBV3-1 with TRBJ1-1, with TRBD1 matching 11 bases. Germline loops: CDR1 LGHDT, CDR2 YNNKEL (reference sequence). CDR3 length equals 15 residues. V trimming: 4 bases; J trimming: 4 bases; junction bases outside the gene matches: 5. CDR3 region: CASSPLGQGGTEAFF. The CDR3 nucleotides are TGTGCCAGCAGCCCCCTGGGACAGGGGGGCACTGAAGCTTTCTTT.

The chain is built from TRBV2 and TRBJ1-5; the match to TRBD1 covers 8 bases. CDR1 and CDR2 from the germline V gene are SNHLY and FYNNEI. The V gene end was trimmed by 6 bases and the J gene end by 6 bases; junction bases not matched to a gene: 13. This CDR3 is 16 amino acids long. The CDR3 region has the DNA TGTGCCAGCAGGGACAGGGAAACGAGGACCGGTCAGCCCCAGCATTTT. Translated: CASRDRETRTGQPQHF.